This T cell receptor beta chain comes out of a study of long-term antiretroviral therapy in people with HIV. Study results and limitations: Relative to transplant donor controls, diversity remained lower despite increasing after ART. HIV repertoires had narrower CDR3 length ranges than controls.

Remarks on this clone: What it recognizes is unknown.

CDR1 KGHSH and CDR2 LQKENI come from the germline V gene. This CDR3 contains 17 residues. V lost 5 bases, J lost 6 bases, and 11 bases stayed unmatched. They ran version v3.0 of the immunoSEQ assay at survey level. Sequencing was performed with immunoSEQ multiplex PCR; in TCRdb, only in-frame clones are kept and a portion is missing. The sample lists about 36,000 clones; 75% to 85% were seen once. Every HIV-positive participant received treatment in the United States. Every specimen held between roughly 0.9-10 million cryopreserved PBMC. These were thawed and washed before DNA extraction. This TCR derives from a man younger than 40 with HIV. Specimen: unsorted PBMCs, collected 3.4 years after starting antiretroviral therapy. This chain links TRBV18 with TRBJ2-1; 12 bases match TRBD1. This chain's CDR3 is CASSSGQGAAAFNEQFF. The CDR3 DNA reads TGTGCCAGCTCATCGGGACAGGGGGCCGCGGCCTTCAATGAGCAGTTCTTC.